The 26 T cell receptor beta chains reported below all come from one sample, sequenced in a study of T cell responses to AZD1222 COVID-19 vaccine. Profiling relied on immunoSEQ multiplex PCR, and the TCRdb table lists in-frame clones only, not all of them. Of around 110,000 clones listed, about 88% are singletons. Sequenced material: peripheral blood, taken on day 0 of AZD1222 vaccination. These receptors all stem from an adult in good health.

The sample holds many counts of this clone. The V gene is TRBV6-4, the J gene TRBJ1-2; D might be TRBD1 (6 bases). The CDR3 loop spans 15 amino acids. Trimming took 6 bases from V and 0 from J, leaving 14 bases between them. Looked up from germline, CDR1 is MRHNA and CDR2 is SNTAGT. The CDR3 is CASRGDRTPNYGYTF. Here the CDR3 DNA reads TGTGCCAGCAGGGGCGACAGGACCCCTAACTATGGCTACACCTTC.

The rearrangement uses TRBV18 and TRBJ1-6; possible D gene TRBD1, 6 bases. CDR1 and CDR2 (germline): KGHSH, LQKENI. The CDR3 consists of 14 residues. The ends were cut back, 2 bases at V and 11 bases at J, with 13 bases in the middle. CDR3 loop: CASSPGGGETPLHF. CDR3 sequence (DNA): TGTGCCAGCTCACCAGGAGGGGGGGAAACACCCCTCCACTTT.

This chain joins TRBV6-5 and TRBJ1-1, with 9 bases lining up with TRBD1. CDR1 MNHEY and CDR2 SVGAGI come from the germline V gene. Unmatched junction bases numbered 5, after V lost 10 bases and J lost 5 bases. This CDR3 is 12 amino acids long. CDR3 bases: TGTGCCATCGGGACAGGGTGGACTGAAGCTTTCTTT. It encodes CAIGTGWTEAFF.

The CDR3 coding sequence is TGTGCCAGCAGTTACCGGCAGGGACGCGCTTTCTTT. Its translation: CASSYRQGRAFF. The chain is built from TRBV6-5 and TRBJ1-1; weak D call: TRBD1 (5 bases). Looked up from germline, CDR1 is MNHEY and CDR2 is SVGAGI. V dropped 2 bases and J dropped 11 bases, with 12 bases sitting between them. The CDR3 has 12 residues.

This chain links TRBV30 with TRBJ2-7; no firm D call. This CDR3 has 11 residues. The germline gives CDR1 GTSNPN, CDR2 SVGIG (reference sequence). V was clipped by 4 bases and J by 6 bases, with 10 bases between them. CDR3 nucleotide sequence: TGTGCCTGGAAAAGGGTCCGCGAGCAGTACTTC. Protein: CAWKRVREQYF.

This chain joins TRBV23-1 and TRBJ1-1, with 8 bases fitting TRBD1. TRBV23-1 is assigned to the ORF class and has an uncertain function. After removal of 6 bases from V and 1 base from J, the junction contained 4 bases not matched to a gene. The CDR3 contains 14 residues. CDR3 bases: TGCGCCAGCAGGAACAGGGGGTCGAACACTGAAGCTTTCTTT. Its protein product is CASRNRGSNTEAFF.

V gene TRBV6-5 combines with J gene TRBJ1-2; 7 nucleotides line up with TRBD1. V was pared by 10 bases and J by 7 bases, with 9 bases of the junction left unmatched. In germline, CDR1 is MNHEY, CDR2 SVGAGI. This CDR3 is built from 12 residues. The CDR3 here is CATKRTGVGYTF. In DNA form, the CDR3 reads TGTGCCACCAAACGAACAGGGGTTGGCTACACCTTC.

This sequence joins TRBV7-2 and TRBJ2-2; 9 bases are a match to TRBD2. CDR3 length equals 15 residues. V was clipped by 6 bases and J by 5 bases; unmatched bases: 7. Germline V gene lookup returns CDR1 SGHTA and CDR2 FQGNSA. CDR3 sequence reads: CASSQLAGDTGELFF. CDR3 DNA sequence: TGTGCCAGCAGTCAGTTAGCGGGGGATACCGGGGAGCTGTTTTTT.

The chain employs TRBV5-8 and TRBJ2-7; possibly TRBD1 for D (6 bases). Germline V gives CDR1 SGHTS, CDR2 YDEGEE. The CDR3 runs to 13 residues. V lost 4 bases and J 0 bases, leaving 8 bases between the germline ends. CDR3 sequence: CASSPDSSYEQYF. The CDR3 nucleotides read TGTGCCAGCAGCCCGGACAGCTCCTACGAGCAGTACTTC.

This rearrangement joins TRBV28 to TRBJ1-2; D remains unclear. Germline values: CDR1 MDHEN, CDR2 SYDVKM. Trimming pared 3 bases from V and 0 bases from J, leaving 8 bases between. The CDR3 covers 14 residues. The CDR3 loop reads CASSFGEANYGYTF. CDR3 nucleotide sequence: TGTGCCAGCAGTTTCGGGGAAGCTAACTATGGCTACACCTTC.

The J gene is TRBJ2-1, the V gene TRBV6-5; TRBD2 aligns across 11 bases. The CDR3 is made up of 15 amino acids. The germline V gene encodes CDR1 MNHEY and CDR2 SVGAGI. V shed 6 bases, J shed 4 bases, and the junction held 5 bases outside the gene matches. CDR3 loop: CASRRTSGSYNEQFF. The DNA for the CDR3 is TGTGCCAGCAGGCGGACTAGCGGGTCTTACAATGAGCAGTTCTTC.

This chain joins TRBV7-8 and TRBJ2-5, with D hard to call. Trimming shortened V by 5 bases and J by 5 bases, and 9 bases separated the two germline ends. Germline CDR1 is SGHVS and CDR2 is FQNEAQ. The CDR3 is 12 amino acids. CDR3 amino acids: CASSLTTETQYF. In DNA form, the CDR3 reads TGTGCCAGCAGCCTAACTACGGAGACCCAGTACTTC.

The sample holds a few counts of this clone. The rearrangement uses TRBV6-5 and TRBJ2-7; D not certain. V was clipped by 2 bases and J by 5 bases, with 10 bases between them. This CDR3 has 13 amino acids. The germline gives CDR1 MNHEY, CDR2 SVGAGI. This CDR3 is CASSYMGSHEQYF. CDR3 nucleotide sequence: TGTGCCAGCAGTTACATGGGGTCCCACGAGCAGTACTTC.

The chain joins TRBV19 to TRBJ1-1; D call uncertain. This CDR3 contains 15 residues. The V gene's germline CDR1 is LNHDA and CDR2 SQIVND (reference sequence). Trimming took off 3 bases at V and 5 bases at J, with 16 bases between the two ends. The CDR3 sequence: CASSISGRMETEAFF. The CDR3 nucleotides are TGTGCCAGTAGTATCTCAGGAAGGATGGAGACTGAAGCTTTCTTT. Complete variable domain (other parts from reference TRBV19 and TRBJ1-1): DGGITQSPKYLFRKEGQNVTLSCEQNLNHDAMYWYRQDPGQGLRLIYYSQIVNDFQKGDIAEGYSVSREKKESFPLTVTSAQKNPTAFYLCASSISGRMETEAFFGQGTRLTVV.

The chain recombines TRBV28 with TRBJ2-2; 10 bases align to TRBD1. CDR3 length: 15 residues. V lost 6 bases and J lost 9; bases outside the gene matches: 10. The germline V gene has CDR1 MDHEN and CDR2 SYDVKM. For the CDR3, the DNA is TGTGCCAGCAGCGAGGAGGGACAGGGGTTTTGGGAGCTGTTTTTT. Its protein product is CASSEEGQGFWELFF.

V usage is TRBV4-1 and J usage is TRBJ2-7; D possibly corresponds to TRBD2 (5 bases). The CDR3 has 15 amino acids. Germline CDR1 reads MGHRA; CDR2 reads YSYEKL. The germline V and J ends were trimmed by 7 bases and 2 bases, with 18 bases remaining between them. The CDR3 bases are TGCGCCAGCACCTCAAACGAGGACTCAGCCTACGAGCAGTACTTC. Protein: CASTSNEDSAYEQYF.

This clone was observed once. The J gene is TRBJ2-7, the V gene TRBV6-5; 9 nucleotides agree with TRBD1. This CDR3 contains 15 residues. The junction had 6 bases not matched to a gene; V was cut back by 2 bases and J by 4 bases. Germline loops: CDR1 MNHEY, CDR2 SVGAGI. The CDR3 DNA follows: TGTGCCAGCAGTTACGGGACAGGGCAAGGTTACGAGCAGTACTTC. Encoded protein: CASSYGTGQGYEQYF.

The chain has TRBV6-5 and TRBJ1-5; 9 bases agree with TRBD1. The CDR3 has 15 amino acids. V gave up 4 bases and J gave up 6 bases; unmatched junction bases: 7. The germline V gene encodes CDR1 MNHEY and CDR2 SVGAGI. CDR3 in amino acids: CASSLATGGGQPQHF. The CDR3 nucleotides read TGTGCCAGCAGTTTAGCAACAGGGGGCGGTCAGCCCCAGCATTTT.

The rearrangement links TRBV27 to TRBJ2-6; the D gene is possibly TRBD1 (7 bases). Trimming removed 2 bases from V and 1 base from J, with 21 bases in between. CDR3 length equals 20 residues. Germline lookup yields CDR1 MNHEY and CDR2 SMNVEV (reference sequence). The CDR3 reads CASSLAGTVYQLSGANVLTF. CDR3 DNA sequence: TGTGCCAGCAGTTTAGCGGGGACAGTTTATCAACTATCTGGGGCCAACGTCCTGACTTTC. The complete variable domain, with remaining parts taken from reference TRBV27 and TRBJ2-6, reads EAQVTQNPRYLITVTGKKLTVTCSQNMNHEYMSWYRQDPGLGLRQIYYSMNVEVTDKGDVPEGYKVSRKEKRNFPLILESPSPNQTSLYFCASSLAGTVYQLSGANVLTFGAGSRLTVL.

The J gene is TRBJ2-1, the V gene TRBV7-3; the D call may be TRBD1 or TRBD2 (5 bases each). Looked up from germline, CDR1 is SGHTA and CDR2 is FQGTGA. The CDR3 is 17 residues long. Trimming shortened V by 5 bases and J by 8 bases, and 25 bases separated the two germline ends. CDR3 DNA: TGTGCCAGCAGCCCCAATCGGGGACCGGTTGAATTTTATGAGCAGTTCTTC. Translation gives CASSPNRGPVEFYEQFF.

The CDR3 region is CASKPDRVTEAFF. The CDR3 coding sequence is TGTGCCAGCAAACCAGACAGGGTCACTGAAGCTTTCTTT. The genes are TRBV28 and TRBJ1-1, with 7 bases identical to TRBD1. Germline CDR1 is MDHEN and CDR2 is SYDVKM. This CDR3 comprises 13 residues. After removal of 7 bases from V and 4 bases from J, the junction contained 6 bases not matched to a gene. The variable domain in full, with the rest retrieved from reference TRBV28 and TRBJ1-1, is DVKVTQSSRYLVKRTGEKVFLECVQDMDHENMFWYRQDPGLGLRLIYFSYDVKMKEKGDIPEGYSVSREKKERFSLILESASTNQTSMYLCASKPDRVTEAFFGQGTRLTVV.

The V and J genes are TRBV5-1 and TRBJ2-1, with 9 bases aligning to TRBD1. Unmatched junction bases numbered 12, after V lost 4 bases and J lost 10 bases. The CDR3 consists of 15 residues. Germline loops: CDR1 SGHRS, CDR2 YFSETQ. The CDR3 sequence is CASSPSQGAGFEQFF. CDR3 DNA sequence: TGCGCCAGCAGCCCTTCACAGGGGGCCGGGTTCGAGCAGTTCTTC.

The CDR3 protein is CASSIRGPGLAIVGDEQFF. The CDR3 nucleotides read TGTGCCAGTAGTATCAGGGGACCGGGACTAGCGATCGTCGGCGATGAGCAGTTCTTC. This chain joins TRBV19 and TRBJ2-1, with 10 bases lining up with TRBD2. V was clipped by 3 bases and J by 8 bases; unmatched bases: 19. The length of the CDR3 is 19 residues. Germline V gene data show CDR1 as LNHDA and CDR2 as SQIVND (reference sequence). Full variable domain (rest looked up from reference TRBV19 and TRBJ2-1): DGGITQSPKYLFRKEGQNVTLSCEQNLNHDAMYWYRQDPGQGLRLIYYSQIVNDFQKGDIAEGYSVSREKKESFPLTVTSAQKNPTAFYLCASSIRGPGLAIVGDEQFFGPGTRLTVL.

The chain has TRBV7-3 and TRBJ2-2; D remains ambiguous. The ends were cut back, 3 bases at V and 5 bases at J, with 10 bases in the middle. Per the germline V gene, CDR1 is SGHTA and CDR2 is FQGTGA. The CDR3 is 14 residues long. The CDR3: CASSLIDRTGELFF. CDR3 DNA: TGTGCCAGCAGCTTGATCGACCGGACCGGGGAGCTGTTTTTT.

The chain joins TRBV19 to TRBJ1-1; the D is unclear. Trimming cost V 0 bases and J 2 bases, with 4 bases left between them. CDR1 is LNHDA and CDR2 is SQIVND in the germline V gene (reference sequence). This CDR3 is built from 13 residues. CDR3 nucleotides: TGTGCCAGTAGTATAGAGCCTAACACTGAAGCTTTCTTT. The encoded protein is CASSIEPNTEAFF.

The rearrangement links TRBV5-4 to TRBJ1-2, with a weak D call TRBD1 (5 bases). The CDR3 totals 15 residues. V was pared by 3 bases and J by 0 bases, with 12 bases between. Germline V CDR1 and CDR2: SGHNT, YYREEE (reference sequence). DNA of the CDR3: TGTGCCAGCAGCTCGCCGGGGGGAGCTAACTATGGCTACACCTTC. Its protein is CASSSPGGANYGYTF. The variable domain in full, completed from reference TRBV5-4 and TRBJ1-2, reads ETGVTQSPTHLIKTRGQQVTLRCSSQSGHNTVSWYQQALGQGPQFIFQYYREEENGRGNFPPRFSGLQFPNYSSELNVNALELDDSALYLCASSSPGGANYGYTFGSGTRLTVV.